These 14 T cell receptor beta chains share one sample of origin, sequenced in a study of blood T cell repertoires in COVID-19. Measured with immunoSEQ multiplex PCR; TCRdb has only the in-frame clones, and not every one. The data show 110,000 or so clones, 75% to 90% seen once. Input material: peripheral blood. Every receptor here comes from a woman aged 50 to 60 with acute or convalescent COVID-19.

This chain joins TRBV19 and TRBJ1-2; possible D gene TRBD1, 6 bases. Per germline, CDR1 LNHDA and CDR2 SQIVND (reference sequence). Trimming removed 3 bases from V and 7 bases from J, with 12 bases in between. The CDR3 covers 13 residues. This chain's CDR3 is CASSIQGRSGYTF. The CDR3 bases are TGTGCCAGTAGTATCCAGGGGCGATCTGGCTACACCTTC.

V gene TRBV2 combines with J gene TRBJ1-5; 7 positions agree with TRBD1. Germline loops: CDR1 SNHLY, CDR2 FYNNEI. This CDR3 is 14 amino acids long. Losses at the gene ends were 5 bases for V and 4 bases for J; bases not matched to a gene: 5. In nucleotides, the CDR3 is TGTGCCAGCAGTACAGGGGCTAGAAATCAGCCCCAGCATTTT. Its protein is CASSTGARNQPQHF.

The rearrangement joins TRBV28 to TRBJ2-1, with 8 bases matching TRBD2. The CDR3 length is 15 residues. The V gene's germline CDR1 is MDHEN and CDR2 SYDVKM. V gave up 7 bases and J gave up 4 bases; unmatched junction bases: 9. The CDR3 reads CASKVGTSEYNEQFF. For the CDR3, the DNA is TGTGCCAGCAAGGTCGGGACTAGTGAGTACAATGAGCAGTTCTTC.

CDR3 DNA sequence: TGTGCCAGCAGTTCTCCGGGGGGTTCAACTAATGAAAAACTGTTTTTT. Translation gives CASSSPGGSTNEKLFF. The gene calls are TRBV28 and TRBJ1-4; maybe TRBD1 (5 bases). Germline V lookup: CDR1 MDHEN, CDR2 SYDVKM. Trimming left V 4 bases short and J 0 bases short, with 12 bases between. The CDR3 is 16 residues long.

The V gene is TRBV30, the J gene TRBJ2-1; weak D call: TRBD2 (5 bases). Trimming shortened V by 5 bases and J by 8 bases, and 10 bases separated the two germline ends. Looked up from germline, CDR1 is GTSNPN and CDR2 is SVGIG (reference sequence). The CDR3 is 11 amino acids. The CDR3 reads CAWSQEDEQFF. The CDR3 DNA follows: TGTGCCTGGTCGCAGGAGGATGAGCAGTTCTTC. The entire variable domain, with the rest obtained from reference TRBV30 and TRBJ2-1, is as follows: SQTIHQWPATLVQPVGSPLSLECTVEGTSNPNLYWYRQAAGRGLQLLFYSVGIGQISSEVPQNLSASRPQDRQFILSSKKLLLSDSGFYLCAWSQEDEQFFGPGTRLTVL.

The chain uses TRBV6-5 and TRBJ2-3; TRBD2 might be the D (6 bases). From germline, CDR1 is MNHEY and CDR2 SVGAGI. The CDR3 extends over 15 amino acids. Trimming pared 0 bases from V and 2 bases from J, leaving 9 bases between. The CDR3 DNA reads as TGTGCCAGCAGTTACTCACCGGGGGACACAGATACGCAGTATTTT. It yields the protein CASSYSPGDTDTQYF.

V is TRBV29-1 and J is TRBJ2-7; D is unresolved. The CDR3 sequence is 12 residues long. Germline assignment: CDR1 SQVTM and CDR2 ANQGSEA. V was clipped by 3 bases and J by 1 base, with 7 bases between them. CDR3 in DNA: TGCAGCGTTGAGGCACCTTCCTACGAGCAGTACTTC. Protein sequence: CSVEAPSYEQYF.

The chain employs TRBV24-1 and TRBJ2-2; D unclear. Germline CDR1 KGHDR, CDR2 SFDVKD. The CDR3 is 14 residues long. V lost 3 bases and J lost 3, with 7 bases in between. The CDR3 bases are TGTGCCACCAGTGATCTAGTGGACACCGGGGAGCTGTTTTTT. Encoded protein: CATSDLVDTGELFF.

The chain recombines TRBV11-2 with TRBJ1-3; D may be TRBD1 (5 bases). Trimming removed 0 bases at V and 2 bases at J, with 11 bases between. Germline V gives CDR1 SGHAT, CDR2 FQNNGV. The CDR3 loop spans 16 amino acids. The CDR3 region is CASSLERGTAGNTIYF. In DNA form, the CDR3 reads TGTGCCAGCAGCTTAGAGCGGGGGACCGCTGGAAACACCATATATTTT. The full variable domain, with the rest looked up from reference TRBV11-2 and TRBJ1-3, is EAGVAQSPRYKIIEKRQSVAFWCNPISGHATLYWYQQILGQGPKLLIQFQNNGVVDDSQLPKDRFSAERLKGVDSTLKIQPAKLEDSAVYLCASSLERGTAGNTIYFGEGSWLTVV.

CDR3 bases: TGTGCCAGCAGCATCGGGACAGGACCCTACGAGCAGTACTTC. Its translation is CASSIGTGPYEQYF. The chain recombines TRBV7-3 with TRBJ2-7, with 8 bases identical to TRBD1. V was pared by 5 bases and J by 2 bases, with 5 bases of the junction left unmatched. The CDR3 contains 14 residues. In germline, CDR1 is SGHTA, CDR2 FQGTGA. The full variable domain, its missing parts supplied by reference TRBV7-3 and TRBJ2-7, is GAGVSQTPSNKVTEKGKYVELRCDPISGHTALYWYRQSLGQGPEFLIYFQGTGAADDSGLPNDRFFAVRPEGSVSTLKIQRTERGDSAVYLCASSIGTGPYEQYFGPGTRLTVT.

The chain employs TRBV11-2 and TRBJ1-1, with a possible D match to TRBD1 (5 bases). Germline loops: CDR1 SGHAT, CDR2 FQNNGV. This CDR3 region has 15 residues. V was pared by 1 base and J by 1 base, with 10 bases between. The CDR3 loop is CASSLVPGGNTEAFF. The CDR3 DNA follows: TGTGCCAGCAGCTTAGTGCCGGGGGGGAACACTGAAGCTTTCTTT. The whole variable domain, filled in from reference TRBV11-2 and TRBJ1-1, reads EAGVAQSPRYKIIEKRQSVAFWCNPISGHATLYWYQQILGQGPKLLIQFQNNGVVDDSQLPKDRFSAERLKGVDSTLKIQPAKLEDSAVYLCASSLVPGGNTEAFFGQGTRLTVV.

The rearrangement joins TRBV7-3 to TRBJ1-2, with D perhaps matching TRBD1 (5 bases). With 5 bases removed from V and 3 bases from J, the gap between germline ends came to 19 bases. Germline V gives CDR1 SGHTA, CDR2 FQGTGA. The CDR3 consists of 16 residues. CDR3 loop: CASSNLGKGRDYGYTF. CDR3 in DNA: TGTGCCAGCAGCAACCTAGGGAAGGGGCGCGACTATGGCTACACCTTC.

As DNA, the CDR3 is TGTGCCATCAGTGAGTCCATGAACACTGAAGCTTTCTTT. This encodes CAISESMNTEAFF. The chain has TRBV10-3 and TRBJ1-1; D not certain. Per the germline V gene, CDR1 is ENHRY and CDR2 is SYGVKD. V was shortened by 0 bases and J by 0 bases, with 2 bases between the two germline ends. CDR3 size: 13 residues.

V usage is TRBV3-1 (or the pseudogene TRBV3-2) and J usage is TRBJ1-1, with D maybe TRBD1 (6 bases). The length of the CDR3 is 13 residues. The ends were cut back, 4 bases at V and 6 bases at J, with 12 bases in the middle. The germline V gene has CDR1 LGHDT and CDR2 YNNKEL (reference sequence). CDR3 loop: CASSPTGEPEAFF. Written as DNA, the CDR3 is TGTGCCAGCAGCCCGACAGGTGAGCCTGAAGCTTTCTTT.